This T cell receptor (beta chain) was captured in a study of identical twins. TCRdb reprocessed the 5' RACE reads with MiXCR, giving one entry per CDR3 protein. The sample contains under 900,000 distinct CDR3 sequences, 15% to 20% of which appear only once. Another study also made use of these data, one on T cells expressing NK-cell markers. From that study: CD3+CD56+NKG2C+, CD3+CD56+NKG2C- and CD3+CD56-NKG2C+ T cells, once sorted, supplied the TCR beta repertoires. Among the experiments, several used an anti-gamma-delta TCR antibody to restrict sorting to alpha-beta TCR T cells. The CD3+CD56-NKG2C+ fraction was also led by these clonotypes in a handful of donors.

The TCR was taken from a woman between 18 and 29 years old in good health. Sequenced material: PBMCs.

The CDR3 spells CSAKAQRNTGELFF. In nucleotides, the CDR3 is TGCAGTGCTAAGGCCCAACGAAACACCGGGGAGCTGTTTTTT. The genes are TRBV20-1 and TRBJ2-2; no reliable D call. The CDR3 has 14 amino acids. Germline V lookup: CDR1 DFQATT, CDR2 SNEGSKA (reference sequence). Trimming took off 4 bases at V and 2 bases at J, with 11 bases between the two ends.